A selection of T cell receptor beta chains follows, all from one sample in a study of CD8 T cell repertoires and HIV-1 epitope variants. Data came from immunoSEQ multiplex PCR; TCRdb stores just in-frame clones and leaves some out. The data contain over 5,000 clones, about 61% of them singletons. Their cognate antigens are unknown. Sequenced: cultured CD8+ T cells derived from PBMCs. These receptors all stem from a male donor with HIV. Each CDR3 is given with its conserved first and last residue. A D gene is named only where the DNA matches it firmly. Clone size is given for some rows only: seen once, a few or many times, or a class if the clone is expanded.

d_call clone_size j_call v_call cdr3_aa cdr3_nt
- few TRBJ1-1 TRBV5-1 CASSYSQGTEAFF TGCGCCAGCAGCTATTCACAGGGCACTGAAGCTTTCTTT
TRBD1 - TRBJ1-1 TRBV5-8 CASSLGTGRTEAFF TGTGCCAGCAGCTTGGGGACAGGGCGCACTGAAGCTTTCTTT
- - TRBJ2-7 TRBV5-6 CASSTAGSSYEQYF TGTGCCAGCAGCACGGCCGGAAGCTCCTACGAGCAGTACTTC
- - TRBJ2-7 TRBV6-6 CASSYSQGYEQYF TGTGCCAGCAGTTACTCACAGGGCTACGAGCAGTACTTC
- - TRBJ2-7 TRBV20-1 CSAKDYEQYF TGCAGTGCTAAGGACTACGAGCAGTACTTC
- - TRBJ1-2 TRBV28 CASSLFALSPQSPNYGYTF TGTGCCAGCAGTTTATTCGCCCTTAGCCCACAGTCTCCTAACTATGGCTACACCTTC
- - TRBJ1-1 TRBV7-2 CASSLHGPGAGDTEAFF TGTGCCAGCAGCTTACACGGTCCGGGGGCGGGTGACACTGAAGCTTTCTTT
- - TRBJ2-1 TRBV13 CASIPARTGGNEQFF TGTGCCAGCATCCCCGCCCGGACTGGGGGCAATGAGCAGTTCTTC
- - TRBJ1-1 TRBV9 CASSVGGRDEAFF TGTGCCAGCAGCGTAGGGGGCAGGGACGAAGCTTTCTTT
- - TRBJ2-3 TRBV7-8 CASSLASVGDTQYF TGTGCCAGCAGCTTAGCGAGCGTTGGAGATACGCAGTATTTT
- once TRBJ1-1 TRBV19 CASTLGLYTEAFF TGTGCCAGTACCCTGGGACTCTACACTGAAGCTTTCTTT
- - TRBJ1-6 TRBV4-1 CASSQDQFGAQDSPLHF TGCGCCAGCAGCCAAGATCAATTCGGGGCTCAGGATTCACCCCTCCACTTT
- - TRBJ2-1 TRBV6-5 CASSWTIGEDEQFF TGTGCCAGCAGCTGGACCATCGGGGAGGATGAGCAGTTCTTC
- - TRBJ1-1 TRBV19 CASLPDGNTEAFF TGTGCCAGTCTACCCGACGGGAACACTGAAGCTTTCTTT
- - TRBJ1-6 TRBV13 CASSFSTPGPLHF TGTGCCAGCAGCTTTAGTACCCCAGGACCACTCCACTTT
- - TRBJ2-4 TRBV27 CASSLLTTGRDSNIQYF TGTGCCAGCAGTTTACTCACCACCGGACGGGACTCGAACATTCAGTACTTC
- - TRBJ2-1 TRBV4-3 CASSQDRPYSDQFF TGCGCCAGCAGCCAAGATAGGCCTTACTCCGATCAGTTCTTC
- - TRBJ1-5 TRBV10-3 CAISEESDQPQHF TGTGCCATCAGTGAGGAAAGCGATCAGCCCCAGCATTTT
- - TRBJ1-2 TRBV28 CASSFRGRGDNYGYTF TGTGCCAGCAGTTTTCGAGGTCGGGGGGATAACTATGGCTACACCTTC
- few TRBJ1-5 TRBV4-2 CASSQDMRSEGPQHF TGTGCCAGCAGCCAAGATATGAGGTCCGAGGGGCCCCAGCATTTT
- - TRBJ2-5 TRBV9 CASSSSRGLLETQYF TGTGCCAGCAGCTCCAGCAGGGGTCTGCTAGAGACCCAGTACTTC
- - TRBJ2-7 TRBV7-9 CASSAVVEVEQYF TGTGCCAGCAGCGCCGTTGTAGAGGTTGAGCAGTACTTC
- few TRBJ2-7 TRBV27 CASGNWPAGEQYF TGTGCCAGCGGTAACTGGCCTGCGGGCGAGCAGTACTTC
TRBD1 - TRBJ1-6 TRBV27 CASSSGQFYNSPLHF TGTGCCAGCAGTTCGGGACAGTTTTATAATTCACCCCTCCACTTT
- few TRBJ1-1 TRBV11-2 CASSLGYGNTEAFF TGTGCCAGCAGCTTAGGGTATGGGAACACTGAAGCTTTCTTT
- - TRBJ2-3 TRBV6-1 CASSEVLTVRDTQYF TGTGCCAGCAGTGAAGTCCTGACGGTCCGCGATACGCAGTATTTT
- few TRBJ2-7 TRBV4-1 CASSQVEGGEQYF TGCGCCAGCAGCCAAGTTGAAGGGGGCGAGCAGTACTTC
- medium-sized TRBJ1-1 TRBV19 CATSGSTTSDTEAFF TGTGCCACTTCGGGAAGTACGACGTCCGATACTGAAGCTTTCTTT
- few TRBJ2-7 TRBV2 CASLLTLGDEQYF TGTGCCAGCCTCCTAACCCTTGGGGACGAGCAGTACTTC
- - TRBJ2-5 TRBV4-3 CASSSLLTETQYF TGCGCCAGCAGCTCCCTTCTCACGGAGACCCAGTACTTC
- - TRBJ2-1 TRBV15 CATTLTVDSYNEQFF TGTGCCACCACCCTAACAGTTGACTCCTACAATGAGCAGTTCTTC
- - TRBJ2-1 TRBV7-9 CASSQEEWDEQFF TGTGCCAGCAGCCAGGAGGAGTGGGATGAGCAGTTCTTC
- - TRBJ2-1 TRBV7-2 CASRPSVGYNEQFF TGTGCCAGCAGACCCTCGGTAGGCTACAATGAGCAGTTCTTC
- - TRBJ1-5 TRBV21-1 CASSKERVARGSYSNQPQHF -
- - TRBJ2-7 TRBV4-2 CASSQEKGGPSYEQYF TGTGCCAGCAGCCAAGAAAAGGGCGGCCCGTCCTACGAGCAGTACTTC
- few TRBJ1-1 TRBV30 CAWSERPEAFF TGTGCCTGGAGTGAACGGCCTGAAGCTTTCTTT
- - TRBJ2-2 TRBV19 CAGGTNTGELFF TGTGCCGGCGGGACGAACACCGGGGAGCTGTTTTTT
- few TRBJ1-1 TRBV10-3 CAISEGGTAEAFF TGTGCCATCAGTGAGGGAGGGACCGCCGAAGCTTTCTTT
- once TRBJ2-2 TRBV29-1 CSVEDRVGELFF TGCAGCGTTGAAGATCGGGTCGGGGAGCTGTTTTTT
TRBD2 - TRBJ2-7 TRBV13 CASSLAASGTHYEQYF TGTGCCAGCAGCTTAGCGGCTAGCGGGACCCACTACGAGCAGTACTTC
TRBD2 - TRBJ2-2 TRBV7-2 CASSLSGGAGGELFF TGTGCCAGCAGCCTCAGCGGGGGGGCCGGCGGGGAGCTGTTTTTT
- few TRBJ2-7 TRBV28 CASSLLLISYEQYF TGTGCCAGCAGTCTTCTCTTGATCTCCTACGAGCAGTACTTC
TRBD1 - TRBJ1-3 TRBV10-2 CARFDFDRVGGNTIYF TGCGCCAGATTCGACTTCGACAGGGTGGGGGGAAACACCATATATTTT
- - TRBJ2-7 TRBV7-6 CASSPGVGYEQYF TGTGCCAGCAGTCCGGGGGTGGGCTACGAGCAGTACTTC
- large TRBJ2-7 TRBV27 CASSLTSGTFAYEQYF TGTGCCAGCAGCTTAACCTCAGGGACTTTCGCCTACGAGCAGTACTTC
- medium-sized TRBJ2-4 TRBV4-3 CASSQGVSDIQYF TGCGCCAGCAGCCAAGGGGTGTCGGACATTCAGTACTTC
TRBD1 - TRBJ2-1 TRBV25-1 CASRSGTGYNEQFF TGTGCCAGCAGATCCGGGACAGGGTACAATGAGCAGTTCTTC
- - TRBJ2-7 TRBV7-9 CASSLAGGALSYEQYF TGTGCCAGCAGCTTAGCGGGGGGGGCCCTAAGCTACGAGCAGTACTTC
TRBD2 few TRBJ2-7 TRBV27 CASSPISTSGSSYEQYF TGTGCCAGCAGCCCCATCTCTACTAGCGGGAGCTCCTACGAGCAGTACTTC
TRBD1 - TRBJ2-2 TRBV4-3 CASSQATGGRELFF TGCGCCAGCAGCCAAGCTACAGGGGGCAGGGAGCTGTTTTTT
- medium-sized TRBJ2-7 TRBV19 CASSIAGDSLYEQYF TGTGCCAGTAGTATAGCGGGGGACAGCCTCTACGAGCAGTACTTC
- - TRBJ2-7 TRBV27 CASSFRQGDLGEQYF TGTGCCAGCAGTTTTCGGCAGGGGGACTTGGGGGAGCAGTACTTC